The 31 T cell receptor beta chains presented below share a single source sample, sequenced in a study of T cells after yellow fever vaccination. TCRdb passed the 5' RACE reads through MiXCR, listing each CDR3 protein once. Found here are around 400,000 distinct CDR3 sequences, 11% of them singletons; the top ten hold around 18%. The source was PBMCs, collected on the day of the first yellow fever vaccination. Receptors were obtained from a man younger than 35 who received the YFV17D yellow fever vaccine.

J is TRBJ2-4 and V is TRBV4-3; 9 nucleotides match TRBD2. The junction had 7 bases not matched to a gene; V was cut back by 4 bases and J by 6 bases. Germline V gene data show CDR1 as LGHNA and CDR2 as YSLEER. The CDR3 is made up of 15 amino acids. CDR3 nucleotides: TGCGCCAGCAGCCCCGGCGGGGGGGCCTCAAACATTCAGTACTTC. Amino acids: CASSPGGGASNIQYF.

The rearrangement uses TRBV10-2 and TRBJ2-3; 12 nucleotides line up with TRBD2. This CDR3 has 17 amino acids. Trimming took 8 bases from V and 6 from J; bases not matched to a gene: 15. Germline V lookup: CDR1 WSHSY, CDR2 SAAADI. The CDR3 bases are TGCGCCAGCCTTGAGAGGCTAGCGGGGGGGTTCAGGGATACGCAGTATTTT. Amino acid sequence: CASLERLAGGFRDTQYF.

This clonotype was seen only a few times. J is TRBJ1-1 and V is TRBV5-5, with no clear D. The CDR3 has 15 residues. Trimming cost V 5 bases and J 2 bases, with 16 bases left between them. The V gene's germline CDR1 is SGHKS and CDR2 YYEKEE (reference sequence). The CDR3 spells CASSSTWTTNTEAFF. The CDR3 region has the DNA TGTGCCAGCAGTTCAACGTGGACCACTAACACTGAAGCTTTCTTT.

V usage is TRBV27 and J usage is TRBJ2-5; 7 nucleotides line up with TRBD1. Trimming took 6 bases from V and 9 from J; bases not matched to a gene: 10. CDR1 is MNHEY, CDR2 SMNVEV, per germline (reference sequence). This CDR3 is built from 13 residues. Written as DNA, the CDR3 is TGTGCCAGCAGGCAGACAGGGAGCAGGGCCCAGTACTTC. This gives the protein CASRQTGSRAQYF.

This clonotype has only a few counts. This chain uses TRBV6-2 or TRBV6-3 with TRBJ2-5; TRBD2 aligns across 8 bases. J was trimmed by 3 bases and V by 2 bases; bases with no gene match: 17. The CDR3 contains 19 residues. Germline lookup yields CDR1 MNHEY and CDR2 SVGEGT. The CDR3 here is CASSYQEGSAGGPEETQYF. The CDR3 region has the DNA TGTGCCAGCAGTTACCAGGAAGGGTCGGCGGGGGGCCCTGAAGAGACCCAGTACTTC.

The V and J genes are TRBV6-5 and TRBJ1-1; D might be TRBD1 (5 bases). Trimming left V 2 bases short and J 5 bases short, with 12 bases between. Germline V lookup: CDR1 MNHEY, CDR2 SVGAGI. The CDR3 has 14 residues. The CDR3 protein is CASSYGGLGTEAFF. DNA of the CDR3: TGTGCCAGCAGTTACGGGGGACTCGGAACTGAAGCTTTCTTT.

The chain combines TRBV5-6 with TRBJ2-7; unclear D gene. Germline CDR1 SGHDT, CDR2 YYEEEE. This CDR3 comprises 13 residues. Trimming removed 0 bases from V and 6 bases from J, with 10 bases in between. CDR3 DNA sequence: TGTGCCAGCAGCTTGGACCTGAGCGTCGAGCAGTACTTC. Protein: CASSLDLSVEQYF.

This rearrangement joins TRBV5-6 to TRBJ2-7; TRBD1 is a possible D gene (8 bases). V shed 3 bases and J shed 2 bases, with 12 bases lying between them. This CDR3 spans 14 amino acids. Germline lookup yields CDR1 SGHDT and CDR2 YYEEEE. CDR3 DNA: TGTGCCAGCAGCTACAGGGGGGGGGCCTACGAGCAGTACTTC. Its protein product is CASSYRGGAYEQYF.

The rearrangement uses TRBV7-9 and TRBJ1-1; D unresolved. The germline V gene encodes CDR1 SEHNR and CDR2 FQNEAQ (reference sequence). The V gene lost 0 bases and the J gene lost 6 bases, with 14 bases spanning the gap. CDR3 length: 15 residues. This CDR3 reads CASSLAPGFGAEAFF. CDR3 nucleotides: TGTGCCAGCAGCTTAGCGCCTGGGTTTGGCGCTGAAGCTTTCTTT. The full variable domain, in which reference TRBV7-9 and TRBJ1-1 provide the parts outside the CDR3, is DTGVSQNPRHKITKRGQNVTFRCDPISEHNRLYWYRQTLGQGPEFLTYFQNEAQLEKSRLLSDRFSAERPKGSFSTLEIQRTEQGDSAMYLCASSLAPGFGAEAFFGQGTRLTVV.

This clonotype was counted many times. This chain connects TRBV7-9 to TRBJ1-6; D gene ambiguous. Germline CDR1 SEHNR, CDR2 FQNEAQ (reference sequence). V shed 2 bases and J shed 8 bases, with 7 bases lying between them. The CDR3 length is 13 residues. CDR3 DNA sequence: TGTGCCAGCAGCTTATCCCCGGATTCACCCCTCCACTTT. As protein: CASSLSPDSPLHF.

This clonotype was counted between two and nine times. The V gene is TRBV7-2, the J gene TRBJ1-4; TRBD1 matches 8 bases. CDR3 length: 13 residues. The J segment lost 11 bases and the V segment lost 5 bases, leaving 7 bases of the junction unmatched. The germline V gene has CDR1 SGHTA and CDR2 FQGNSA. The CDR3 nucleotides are TGTGCCAGCAGCCTCGGGACAGGCGGGAAACTGTTTTTT. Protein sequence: CASSLGTGGKLFF. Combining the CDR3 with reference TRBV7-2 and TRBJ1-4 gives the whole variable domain GAGVSQSPSNKVTEKGKDVELRCDPISGHTALYWYRQSLGQGLEFLIYFQGNSAPDKSGLPSDRFSAERTGGSVSTLTIQRTQQEDSAVYLCASSLGTGGKLFFGSGTQLSVL.

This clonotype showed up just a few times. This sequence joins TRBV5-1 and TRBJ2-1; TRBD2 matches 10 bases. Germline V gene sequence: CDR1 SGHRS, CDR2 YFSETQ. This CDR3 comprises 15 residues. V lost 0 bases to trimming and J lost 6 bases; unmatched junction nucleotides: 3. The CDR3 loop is CASSLAAGGPNEQFF. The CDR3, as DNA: TGCGCCAGCAGCTTGGCAGCGGGGGGGCCCAATGAGCAGTTCTTC.

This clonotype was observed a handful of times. As DNA, the CDR3 is TGTGCCAGCAGCCGGACTCATACAGATACGCAGTATTTT. The encoded protein is CASSRTHTDTQYF. J is TRBJ2-3 and V is TRBV7-2; possible D gene TRBD2, 5 bases. The V gene lost 5 bases and the J gene lost 3 bases, with 9 bases spanning the gap. The germline V gene has CDR1 SGHTA and CDR2 FQGNSA. This CDR3 has 13 residues.

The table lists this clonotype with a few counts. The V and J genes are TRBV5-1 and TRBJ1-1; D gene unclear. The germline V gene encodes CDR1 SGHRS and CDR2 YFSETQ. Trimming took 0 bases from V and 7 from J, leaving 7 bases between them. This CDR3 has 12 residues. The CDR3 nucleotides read TGCGCCAGCAGCTTGGGCAGGCGTGAAGCTTTCTTT. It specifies CASSLGRREAFF.

The CDR3 nucleotides are TGCGCCAGCAGCCAAGATCTGGTACAGGGGGCTAACTATGGCTACACCTTC. Protein product: CASSQDLVQGANYGYTF. The chain has TRBV4-1 and TRBJ1-2; TRBD1 aligns across 8 bases. With V trimmed by 0 bases and J by 0 bases, 6 bases remained unmatched. The V gene's germline CDR1 is MGHRA and CDR2 YSYEKL. This CDR3 contains 17 residues.

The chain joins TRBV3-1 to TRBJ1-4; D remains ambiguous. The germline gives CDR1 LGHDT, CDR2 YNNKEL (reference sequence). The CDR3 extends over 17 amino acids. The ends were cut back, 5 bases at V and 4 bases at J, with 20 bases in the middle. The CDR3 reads CASSLTINRGINEKLFF. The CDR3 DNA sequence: TGTGCCAGCAGCTTAACAATAAACCGAGGGATTAATGAAAAACTGTTTTTT.

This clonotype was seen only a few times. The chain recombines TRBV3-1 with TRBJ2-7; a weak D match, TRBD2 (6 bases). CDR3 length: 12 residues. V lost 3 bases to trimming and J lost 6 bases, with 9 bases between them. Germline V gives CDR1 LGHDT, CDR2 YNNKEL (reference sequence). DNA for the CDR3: TGTGCCAGCAGCCAGGAGGGGCGCGAGCAGTACGTC. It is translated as CASSQEGREQYV.

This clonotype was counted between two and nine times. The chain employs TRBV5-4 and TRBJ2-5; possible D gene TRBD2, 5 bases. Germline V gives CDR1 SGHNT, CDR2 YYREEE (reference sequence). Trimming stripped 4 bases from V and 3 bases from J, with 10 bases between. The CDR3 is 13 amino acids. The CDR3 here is CASSGPREETQYF. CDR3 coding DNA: TGTGCCAGCAGCGGTCCGAGGGAAGAGACCCAGTACTTC.

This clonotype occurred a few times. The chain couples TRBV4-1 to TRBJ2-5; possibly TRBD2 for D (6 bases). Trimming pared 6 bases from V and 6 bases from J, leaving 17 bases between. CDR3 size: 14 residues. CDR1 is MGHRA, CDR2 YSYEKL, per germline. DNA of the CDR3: TGCGCCAGCAGGGCTTGGGGAGGCGTGAAGACCCAGTACTTC. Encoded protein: CASRAWGGVKTQYF.

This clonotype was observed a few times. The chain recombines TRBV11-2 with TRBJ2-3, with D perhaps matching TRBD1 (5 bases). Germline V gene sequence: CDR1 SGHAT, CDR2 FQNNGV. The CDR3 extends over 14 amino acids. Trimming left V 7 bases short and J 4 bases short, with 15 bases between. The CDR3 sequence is CASTLQGLADTQYF. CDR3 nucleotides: TGTGCCAGCACCCTTCAGGGTTTGGCAGATACGCAGTATTTT. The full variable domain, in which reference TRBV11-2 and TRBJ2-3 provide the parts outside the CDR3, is EAGVAQSPRYKIIEKRQSVAFWCNPISGHATLYWYQQILGQGPKLLIQFQNNGVVDDSQLPKDRFSAERLKGVDSTLKIQPAKLEDSAVYLCASTLQGLADTQYFGPGTRLTVL.

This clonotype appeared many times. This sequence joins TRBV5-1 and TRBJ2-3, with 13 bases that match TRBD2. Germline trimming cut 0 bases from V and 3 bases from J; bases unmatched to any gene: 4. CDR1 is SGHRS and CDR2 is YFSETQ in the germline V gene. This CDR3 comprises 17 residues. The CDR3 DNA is TGCGCCAGCAGCTTGGGACTAGCGGGGGGCCGAACAGATACGCAGTATTTT. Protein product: CASSLGLAGGRTDTQYF. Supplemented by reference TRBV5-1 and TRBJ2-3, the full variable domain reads KAGVTQTPRYLIKTRGQQVTLSCSPISGHRSVSWYQQTPGQGLQFLFEYFSETQRNKGNFPGRFSGRQFSNSRSEMNVSTLELGDSALYLCASSLGLAGGRTDTQYFGPGTRLTVL.

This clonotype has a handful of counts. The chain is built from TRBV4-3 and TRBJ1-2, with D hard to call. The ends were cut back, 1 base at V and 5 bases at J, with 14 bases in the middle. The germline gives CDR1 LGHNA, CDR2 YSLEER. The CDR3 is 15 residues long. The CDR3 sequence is CASSQGTHSSYGYTF. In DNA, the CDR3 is TGCGCCAGCAGCCAAGGGACGCATAGCTCTTATGGCTACACCTTC.

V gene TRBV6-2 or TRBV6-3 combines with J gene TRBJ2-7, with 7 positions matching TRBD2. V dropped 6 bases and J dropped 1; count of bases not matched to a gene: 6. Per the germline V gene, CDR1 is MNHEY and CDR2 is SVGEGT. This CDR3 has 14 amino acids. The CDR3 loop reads CASSRPGGSYEQYV. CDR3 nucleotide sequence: TGTGCCAGCAGCCGACCGGGGGGATCCTACGAGCAGTACGTC.

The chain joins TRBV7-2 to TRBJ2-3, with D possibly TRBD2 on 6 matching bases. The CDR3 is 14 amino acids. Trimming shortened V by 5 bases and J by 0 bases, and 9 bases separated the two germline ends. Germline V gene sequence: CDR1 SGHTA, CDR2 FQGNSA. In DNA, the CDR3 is TGTGCCAGCAGCCGACTAGGAAGCACAGATACGCAGTATTTT. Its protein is CASSRLGSTDTQYF.

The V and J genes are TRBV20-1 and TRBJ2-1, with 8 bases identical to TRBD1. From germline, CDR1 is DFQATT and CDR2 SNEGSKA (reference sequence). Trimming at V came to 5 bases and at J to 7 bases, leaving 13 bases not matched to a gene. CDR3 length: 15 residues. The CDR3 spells CSAPAGGLLFNEQFF. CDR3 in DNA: TGCAGTGCTCCCGCAGGGGGCCTGCTGTTTAATGAGCAGTTCTTC.

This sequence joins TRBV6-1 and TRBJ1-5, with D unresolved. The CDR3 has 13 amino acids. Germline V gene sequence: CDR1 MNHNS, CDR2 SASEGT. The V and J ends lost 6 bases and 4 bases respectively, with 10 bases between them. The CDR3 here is CASSPTLNQPQHF. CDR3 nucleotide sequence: TGTGCCAGCAGCCCGACCCTAAATCAGCCCCAGCATTTT.

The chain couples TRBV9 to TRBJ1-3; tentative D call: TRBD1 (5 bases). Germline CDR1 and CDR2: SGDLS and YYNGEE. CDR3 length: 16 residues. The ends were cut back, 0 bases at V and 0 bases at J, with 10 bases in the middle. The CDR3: CASSVAGGYSGNTIYF. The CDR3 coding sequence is TGTGCCAGCAGCGTAGCGGGGGGGTACTCTGGAAACACCATATATTTT.

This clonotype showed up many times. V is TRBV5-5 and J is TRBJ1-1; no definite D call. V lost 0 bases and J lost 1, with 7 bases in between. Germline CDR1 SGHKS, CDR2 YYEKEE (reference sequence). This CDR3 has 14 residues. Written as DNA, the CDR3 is TGTGCCAGCAGCTTGGCGGGTCCGAACACTGAAGCTTTCTTT. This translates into CASSLAGPNTEAFF.

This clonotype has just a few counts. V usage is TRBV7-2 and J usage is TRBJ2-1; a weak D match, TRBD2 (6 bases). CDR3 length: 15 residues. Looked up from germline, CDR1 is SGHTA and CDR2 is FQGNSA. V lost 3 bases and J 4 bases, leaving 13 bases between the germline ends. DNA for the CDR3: TGTGCCAGCAGCTTGCGCGGGAACCTTTACAATGAGCAGTTCTTC. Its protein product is CASSLRGNLYNEQFF.

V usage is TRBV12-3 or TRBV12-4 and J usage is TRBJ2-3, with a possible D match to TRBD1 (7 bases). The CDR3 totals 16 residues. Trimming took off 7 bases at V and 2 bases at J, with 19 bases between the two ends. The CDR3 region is CASTYLSGGITDTQYF. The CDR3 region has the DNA TGTGCCAGCACCTACCTTTCAGGGGGGATCACAGATACGCAGTATTTT.

The CDR3 loop is CASSLASVGGQPQHF. In nucleotides, the CDR3 is TGTGCCAGCAGCTTAGCGTCCGTTGGGGGTCAGCCCCAGCATTTT. The chain recombines TRBV7-9 with TRBJ1-5, with D possibly TRBD1 on 5 matching bases. There are 15 residues in the CDR3. Germline CDR1 is SEHNR and CDR2 is FQNEAQ (reference sequence). The V end was cut by 0 bases, the J end by 6 bases, with 12 bases between. Full variable domain (remainder filled in from reference TRBV7-9 and TRBJ1-5): DTGVSQNPRHKITKRGQNVTFRCDPISEHNRLYWYRQTLGQGPEFLTYFQNEAQLEKSRLLSDRFSAERPKGSFSTLEIQRTEQGDSAMYLCASSLASVGGQPQHFGDGTRLSIL.